A single sample gave rise to the 29 T cell receptor beta chains below, sequenced in a study of cytomegalovirus exposure and HLA in healthy donors. The PCR employed 60 Vbeta primers together with 13 Jbeta primers. Profiled with immunoSEQ multiplex PCR; TCRdb holds only in-frame clones, not every one. The sample records about 180,000 clones, approximately 80% being singletons. The sequencing sample was made of PBMCs. The receptors were sampled from a girl aged 5-17 years in good health and CMV-seropositive.

V gene TRBV6-6 combines with J gene TRBJ2-5; TRBD2 matches at 8 bases. The junction had 6 bases not matched to a gene; V was cut back by 6 bases and J by 3 bases. The germline V gene encodes CDR1 MNHNY and CDR2 SVGAGI (reference sequence). This CDR3 spans 14 amino acids. In nucleotides, the CDR3 is TGTGCCAGCAGACTCCCAGCGGGAGAAGAGACCCAGTACTTC. Its protein is CASRLPAGEETQYF.

The V gene is TRBV7-9, the J gene TRBJ2-3, with 7 bases that match TRBD1. The CDR3 is 16 residues long. In germline, CDR1 is SEHNR, CDR2 FQNEAQ (reference sequence). V shed 1 base and J 2 bases; nucleotides not matched to a gene: 6. In nucleotides, the CDR3 is TGTGCCAGCAGCTTAGGCGAGGACAGGTTCACAGATACGCAGTATTTT. Translated: CASSLGEDRFTDTQYF.

This clone was observed a few times. The chain is built from TRBV6-1 and TRBJ1-5; D is unclear. V dropped 1 base and J dropped 2 bases, with 15 bases sitting between them. Germline CDR1 is MNHNS and CDR2 is SASEGT. The length of the CDR3 is 17 residues. CDR3 bases: TGTGCCAGCAGTGAAGGTTTAAAAATGAGAGGCAATCAGCCCCAGCATTTT. Protein: CASSEGLKMRGNQPQHF.

The chain uses TRBV9 and TRBJ1-2; tentative D call: TRBD1 (6 bases). From germline, CDR1 is SGDLS and CDR2 YYNGEE. Trimming removed 0 bases at V and 2 bases at J, with 17 bases between. The CDR3 spans 17 residues. The CDR3 nucleotides read TGTGCCAGCAGCGTAGGGGACACCGCCAGGGGAAACTATGGCTACACCTTC. Encoded protein: CASSVGDTARGNYGYTF.

V and J are TRBV11-2 and TRBJ2-2; D call uncertain. This CDR3 region has 11 residues. V lost 5 bases and J lost 5, with 3 bases in between. Germline CDR1 SGHAT, CDR2 FQNNGV. The CDR3 protein is CASSRTGELFF. CDR3 nucleotide sequence: TGTGCCAGCAGCCGGACCGGGGAGCTGTTTTTT.

This clone was observed a few times. CDR3 coding DNA: TGTGCCAGCAGTTACGGGTCAGGCTATTCCTACGAGCAGTACTTC. Protein: CASSYGSGYSYEQYF. The genes are TRBV6-5 and TRBJ2-7; D ambiguous. Trimming cost V 2 bases and J 1 base, with 12 bases left between them. CDR3 length: 15 amino acids. From germline, CDR1 is MNHEY and CDR2 SVGAGI.

The chain carries TRBV30 and TRBJ1-1; a possible D gene is TRBD1 (5 bases). Per the germline V gene, CDR1 is GTSNPN and CDR2 is SVGIG (reference sequence). The CDR3 length is 12 residues. The ends were cut back, 5 bases at V and 4 bases at J, with 11 bases in the middle. This CDR3 reads CAWSGLVTEAFF. CDR3 bases: TGTGCCTGGTCAGGGTTGGTCACTGAAGCTTTCTTT.

The chain carries TRBV7-9 and TRBJ2-1; 7 nucleotides line up with TRBD1. The germline gives CDR1 SEHNR, CDR2 FQNEAQ (reference sequence). The CDR3 is made up of 15 amino acids. Trimming cost V 11 bases and J 2 bases; bases outside gene matches: 12. In DNA form, the CDR3 reads TGTGCCGGCCACGAACAGGGGAATACCTACAATGAGCAGTTCTTC. Translating it yields CAGHEQGNTYNEQFF.

The chain recombines TRBV7-2 with TRBJ1-5, with 9 bases identical to TRBD1. Germline CDR1 is SGHTA and CDR2 is FQGNSA. V was clipped by 4 bases and J by 7 bases; unmatched bases: 2. The CDR3 loop spans 13 amino acids. The CDR3 loop is CASSWTGEQPQHF. CDR3 DNA: TGTGCCAGCAGCTGGACAGGGGAACAGCCCCAGCATTTT.

The CDR3 here is CASSRTGGVYGYTF. The CDR3, as DNA: TGTGCCAGCAGCCGGACAGGGGGCGTCTATGGCTACACCTTC. The V and J genes are TRBV7-9 and TRBJ1-2; TRBD1 matches 11 bases. V shed 5 bases and J 4 bases; nucleotides not matched to a gene: 3. Germline V gives CDR1 SEHNR, CDR2 FQNEAQ (reference sequence). The CDR3 consists of 14 residues.

V and J are TRBV6-5 and TRBJ1-1; TRBD1 matches at 11 bases. The junction had 3 bases not matched to a gene; V was cut back by 6 bases and J by 9 bases. Germline V gives CDR1 MNHEY, CDR2 SVGAGI. This CDR3 is 12 amino acids long. CDR3 residues: CASRRTGGKAFF. CDR3 DNA: TGTGCCAGCAGAAGGACAGGGGGCAAAGCTTTCTTT.

The count of this clone is one. This chain uses TRBV12-5 with TRBJ2-3; TRBD1 might be the D (6 bases). With 2 bases removed from V and 6 bases from J, the gap between germline ends came to 21 bases. Per germline, CDR1 LGHNT and CDR2 FRNRAP. The CDR3 totals 17 residues. The CDR3 coding sequence is TGTGCTAGTGGTTTGAGTCTGGCAGGGGTTATCAAGGATACGCAGTATTTT. Its translation is CASGLSLAGVIKDTQYF.

V and J are TRBV6-6 and TRBJ2-3; 8 nucleotides agree with TRBD2. Losses at the gene ends were 5 bases for V and 4 bases for J; bases not matched to a gene: 2. This CDR3 has 13 amino acids. Germline CDR1 is MNHNY and CDR2 is SVGAGI (reference sequence). CDR3 region: CASSPGGADTQYF. DNA of the CDR3: TGTGCCAGCAGTCCCGGGGGGGCAGATACGCAGTATTTT.

V is TRBV19 and J is TRBJ1-4; the match to TRBD1 covers 7 bases. CDR3 size: 15 residues. Germline V gene data show CDR1 as LNHDA and CDR2 as SQIVND (reference sequence). Trimming took 7 bases from V and 3 from J; bases not matched to a gene: 8. CDR3 sequence (DNA): TGTGCCAGTAATGGCAGGGGGACAGCTAATGAAAAACTGTTTTTT. Translation gives CASNGRGTANEKLFF.

The chain recombines TRBV7-9 with TRBJ2-7, with a tentative D call TRBD2 (6 bases). The CDR3 is made up of 14 amino acids. Germline-derived CDR1 and CDR2 are SEHNR and FQNEAQ (reference sequence). Trimming stripped 4 bases from V and 3 bases from J, with 13 bases between. The CDR3 DNA sequence: TGTGCCAGCAGCTCACTTTCCGGGAGCTACGAGCAGTACTTC. This translates into CASSSLSGSYEQYF.

The chain uses TRBV7-3 and TRBJ2-5; D is unclear. The CDR3 covers 13 residues. V lost 4 bases and J 4 bases, leaving 10 bases between the germline ends. The germline V gene encodes CDR1 SGHTA and CDR2 FQGTGA. The CDR3 sequence: CASSSGSRETQYF. The CDR3 nucleotides read TGTGCCAGCAGCTCCGGGTCAAGAGAGACCCAGTACTTC.

This clone turned up a few times. This chain links TRBV6-5 with TRBJ1-4; D uncertain. The CDR3 runs 12 residues. Germline assignment: CDR1 MNHEY and CDR2 SVGAGI. V lost 0 bases and J 8 bases, leaving 4 bases between the germline ends. This chain's CDR3 is CASSYSGEKLFF. CDR3 bases: TGTGCCAGCAGTTACTCTGGCGAAAAACTGTTTTTT.

The V and J genes are TRBV6-1 and TRBJ2-2; D gene uncertain. This CDR3 contains 15 residues. The ends were cut back, 4 bases at V and 5 bases at J, with 14 bases in the middle. CDR1 MNHNS and CDR2 SASEGT come from the germline V gene. The CDR3 nucleotides read TGTGCCAGCAGTGGAGACATGATTTGGACCGGGGAGCTGTTTTTT. It codes for CASSGDMIWTGELFF.

The J gene is TRBJ2-7, the V gene TRBV2, with D unclear. This CDR3 is 13 amino acids long. The V gene's germline CDR1 is SNHLY and CDR2 FYNNEI. V was trimmed by 3 bases and J by 0 bases, leaving 6 bases between them. CDR3 sequence reads: CASSDGVSYEQYF. DNA for the CDR3: TGTGCCAGCAGTGACGGAGTCTCCTACGAGCAGTACTTC.

CDR3 nucleotides: TGTGCCAGCAGTTCAACCTTCGACAGGATAACCTCCTACGAGCAGTACTTC. Amino acids: CASSSTFDRITSYEQYF. This sequence joins TRBV27 and TRBJ2-7, with D possibly TRBD1 on 6 matching bases. CDR1 is MNHEY, CDR2 SMNVEV, per germline (reference sequence). The CDR3 has 17 amino acids. V dropped 4 bases and J dropped 0 bases, with 19 bases sitting between them.

This clone has more than one count but fewer than ten. The rearrangement links TRBV5-1 to TRBJ2-7; 8 bases line up with TRBD1. CDR1 SGHRS and CDR2 YFSETQ come from the germline V gene. CDR3 length: 13 residues. The V and J ends lost 4 bases and 7 bases, in that order; junction bases with no gene match: 7. Here the CDR3 reads CASSPDRAGEQYF. In DNA, the CDR3 is TGCGCCAGCAGCCCGGACAGGGCAGGAGAGCAGTACTTC. The full variable domain, its missing parts supplied by reference TRBV5-1 and TRBJ2-7, is KAGVTQTPRYLIKTRGQQVTLSCSPISGHRSVSWYQQTPGQGLQFLFEYFSETQRNKGNFPGRFSGRQFSNSRSEMNVSTLELGDSALYLCASSPDRAGEQYFGPGTRLTVT.

This clone was counted a single time. This chain links TRBV27 with TRBJ2-7, with 7 bases lining up with TRBD2. Germline assignment: CDR1 MNHEY and CDR2 SMNVEV (reference sequence). The V gene end was trimmed by 3 bases and the J gene end by 1 base; junction bases not matched to a gene: 6. This CDR3 has 15 residues. The CDR3 loop reads CASSFSREVSYEQYF. Here the CDR3 DNA reads TGTGCCAGCAGTTTCAGCCGGGAGGTATCCTACGAGCAGTACTTC.

The rearrangement uses TRBV7-9 and TRBJ1-4; D may be TRBD1 (5 bases). Germline lookup yields CDR1 SEHNR and CDR2 FQNEAQ (reference sequence). Deletions cut 0 bases from V and 6 bases from J, with 11 bases between. The CDR3 totals 15 residues. The CDR3 region has the DNA TGTGCCAGCAGCTTAGCCCCCGGGGGGGATGAAAAACTGTTTTTT. It is translated as CASSLAPGGDEKLFF.

The V gene is TRBV4-2, the J gene TRBJ2-1; D is possibly TRBD2 (5 bases). V lost 1 base to trimming and J lost 4 bases, with 11 bases between them. CDR3 length equals 15 residues. Looked up from germline, CDR1 is LGHNA and CDR2 is YNFKEQ. CDR3 sequence reads: CASSQGEGSYNEQFF. CDR3 nucleotide sequence: TGTGCCAGCAGCCAAGGCGAGGGCTCTTACAATGAGCAGTTCTTC.

The genes are TRBV7-2 and TRBJ1-5; a possible D gene is TRBD1 (5 bases). V shed 7 bases and J shed 6 bases, with 13 bases lying between them. Germline V gives CDR1 SGHTA, CDR2 FQGNSA. This CDR3 comprises 13 residues. CDR3 sequence (DNA): TGTGCCAGCATGACGGTTAGGGGTCAGCCCCAGCATTTT. This encodes CASMTVRGQPQHF.

The chain carries TRBV5-6 and TRBJ1-2; the D is unclear. The CDR3 loop spans 13 amino acids. Germline CDR1 SGHDT, CDR2 YYEEEE. V was trimmed by 5 bases and J by 4 bases, leaving 12 bases between them. The CDR3 DNA is TGTGCCAGCAGAGGCGGGATACTCTATGGCTACACCTTC. Translating it yields CASRGGILYGYTF.

The chain combines TRBV7-6 with TRBJ1-3; D call uncertain. V lost 1 base, J lost 0 bases, and 10 bases lay in between. The germline V gene has CDR1 SGHVS and CDR2 FNYEAQ. The CDR3 is 16 amino acids. In DNA form, the CDR3 reads TGTGCCAGCAGCTTAGGACATCTGAGCTCTGGAAACACCATATATTTT. Translated: CASSLGHLSSGNTIYF.

V gene TRBV6-1 combines with J gene TRBJ2-1; 8 bases line up with TRBD2. The CDR3 has 15 amino acids. In germline, CDR1 is MNHNS, CDR2 SASEGT. V gave up 5 bases and J gave up 3 bases; unmatched junction bases: 6. The CDR3, as DNA: TGTGCCAGCAGTTCACCCGGGAGGGTCTACAATGAGCAGTTCTTC. Translation: CASSSPGRVYNEQFF.

V gene TRBV6-5 combines with J gene TRBJ2-3; 7 bases are a match to TRBD2. The CDR3 length is 14 residues. The J segment lost 1 base and the V segment lost 7 bases, leaving 5 bases of the junction unmatched. From germline, CDR1 is MNHEY and CDR2 SVGAGI. This CDR3 reads CASIASGRTDTQYF. The CDR3 DNA reads as TGTGCCAGCATAGCTAGCGGTCGCACAGATACGCAGTATTTT.